A selection of T cell receptor beta chains follows, all from one sample in a study of post-analysis software for immune sequencing data. A single record per CDR3 protein comes from TCRdb applying MiXCR to the PCR reads. This sample carries 650,000 to 850,000 distinct CDR3 sequences, roughly 58% of them seen once, and the ten largest clones take approximately 4.3%. Sequencing was performed on blood. These receptors were taken from a girl aged 10-17 years with multiple sclerosis. Both conserved end residues are part of each CDR3. D genes are given only for firm matches. Clone size is shown for a subset of rows, as once, few, many or a class of expanded clone.

CASSPAIDSTYEQYF	TGTGCCAGCAGCCCCGCAATCGATTCCACCTACGAGCAGTACTTC	-	-	15	TRBV5-8	TRBJ2-7
CANRPQLAAHHEQYF	TGTGCCAACAGACCCCAACTAGCGGCCCACCACGAGCAGTACTTC	few	TRBD2	15	TRBV27	TRBJ2-7
CASSLAGDPTDTQYF	TGTGCCAGCAGCTTAGCGGGGGACCCCACAGATACGCAGTATTTT	-	-	15	TRBV7-6	TRBJ2-3
CASSDYRGRNTEAFF	TGTGCCAGCAGCGACTACAGGGGGCGGAACACTGAAGCTTTCTTT	-	TRBD1	15	TRBV7-9	TRBJ1-1
CASSQDLAGVYEQYF	TGCGCCAGCAGCCAAGATTTAGCAGGGGTCTACGAGCAGTACTTC	few	-	15	TRBV4-1	TRBJ2-7
CASSFGDSSPLHF	TGTGCCAGCAGCTTTGGGGACAGTTCACCCCTCCACTTT	few	TRBD1	13	TRBV7-8	TRBJ1-6
CASSQDSGYPTGGQYF	TGTGCCAGCAGCCAAGATTCAGGCTACCCCACCGGCGGGCAGTACTTC	-	-	16	TRBV4-2	TRBJ2-7
CSVATGSNTEAFF	TGCAGCGTGGCGACAGGAAGCAACACTGAAGCTTTCTTT	-	-	13	TRBV29-1	TRBJ1-1
CSAPGLGSTGELFF	TGCAGTGCACCGGGACTAGGGAGCACCGGGGAGCTGTTTTTT	few	TRBD2	14	TRBV20-1	TRBJ2-2
CASSPQRHSYEQYF	TGTGCCAGCAGTCCCCAGCGGCACTCCTACGAGCAGTACTTC	-	-	14	TRBV12-3/TRBV12-4	TRBJ2-7
CSVESDRVNEQFF	TGCAGCGTTGAAAGTGACAGGGTCAATGAGCAGTTCTTC	few	TRBD1	13	TRBV29-1	TRBJ2-1
CAISGRTGGSTEAFF	TGTGCCATCAGTGGGAGGACAGGTGGATCCACTGAAGCTTTCTTT	-	TRBD1	15	TRBV10-3	TRBJ1-1
CASSYYFGTLAKNIQYF	TGTGCCAGCAGTTACTATTTTGGGACTTTAGCCAAAAACATTCAGTACTTC	-	-	17	TRBV6-6	TRBJ2-4
CASSLAPGPTGLPGANVLTF	TGTGCCAGCAGCTTAGCCCCAGGACCTACAGGACTCCCCGGGGCCAACGTCCTGACTTTC	-	-	20	TRBV7-2	TRBJ2-6
CASSSITGGEQFF	TGTGCCAGCAGCTCAATAACGGGGGGTGAGCAGTTCTTC	-	TRBD2	13	TRBV7-9	TRBJ2-1
CASSLDIPGGPNYGYTF	TGTGCCAGCAGCTTAGATATACCAGGGGGCCCTAACTATGGCTACACCTTC	-	TRBD1	17	TRBV11-2	TRBJ1-2
CASSLSMGLDTDTQYF	TGTGCCAGCAGTTTATCGATGGGACTAGACACAGATACGCAGTATTTT	-	TRBD2	16	TRBV27	TRBJ2-3
CAISTSPYEQYF	TGTGCCATCAGCACGAGTCCATACGAGCAGTACTTC	-	-	12	TRBV10-3	TRBJ2-7
CAISDSRQTKQYF	TGTGCCATCAGTGACTCCCGTCAGACGAAGCAGTACTTC	few	-	13	TRBV10-3	TRBJ2-7
CASSPLASGRTSYNEQFF	TGTGCCAGCAGCCCGCTGGCTAGCGGGAGGACCTCCTACAATGAGCAGTTCTTC	-	TRBD2	18	TRBV3-1	TRBJ2-1
CSVNPAGKRGGREQFF	TGCAGCGTCAATCCCGCCGGAAAGCGGGGGGGCCGTGAGCAGTTCTTC	-	TRBD2	16	TRBV29-1	TRBJ2-1
CASSLEFGQNTEAFF	TGCGCCAGCAGCTTGGAGTTCGGGCAGAACACTGAAGCTTTCTTT	-	-	15	TRBV5-1	TRBJ1-1
CSVKFRDRGSNVLTF	TGCAGCGTGAAATTCCGGGACAGGGGGTCCAACGTCCTGACTTTC	many	TRBD1	15	TRBV29-1	TRBJ2-6
CSARGRGTGGPNEQYF	TGCAGTGCTAGAGGTCGGGGGACAGGGGGCCCCAATGAGCAGTACTTC	-	TRBD1	16	TRBV20-1	TRBJ2-7
CASSGRTGLNGQFF	TGTGCCAGCAGCGGAAGGACAGGCCTCAATGGGCAGTTCTTC	-	TRBD1	14	TRBV5-5	TRBJ2-1
CSARGAGGGGEQFF	TGCAGTGCTAGGGGGGCGGGAGGCGGTGGTGAGCAGTTCTTC	once	TRBD2	14	TRBV20-1	TRBJ2-1
CASSQAGQLYEQYF	TGTGCCAGCAGCCAAGCTGGACAGCTATACGAGCAGTACTTC	-	-	14	TRBV3-1	TRBJ2-7
CASSGREYGYGYTF	TGCGCCAGCAGTGGGAGGGAATATGGCTATGGCTACACCTTC	-	-	14	TRBV10-2	TRBJ1-2
CASSLDPGQGIDEQFF	TGTGCCAGCAGCTTAGATCCGGGACAGGGCATCGATGAGCAGTTCTTC	-	TRBD1	16	TRBV7-9	TRBJ2-1
CAMSESSERRNIQYF	TGTGCCATGAGTGAGTCAAGCGAGCGTAGAAACATTCAGTACTTC	-	-	15	TRBV10-3	TRBJ2-4
CSAPRGGRNEQFF	TGCAGTGCCCCCCGGGGAGGGCGGAATGAGCAGTTCTTC	-	TRBD2	13	TRBV20-1	TRBJ2-1
CSARDFGVTQETQYF	TGCAGTGCTAGAGATTTCGGAGTAACCCAAGAGACCCAGTACTTC	once	-	15	TRBV20-1	TRBJ2-5
CATSRSRTSPPYNEQFF	TGTGCCACCAGCAGATCGCGGACTTCTCCCCCCTACAATGAGCAGTTCTTC	-	-	17	TRBV15	TRBJ2-1
CASSWGRQALEAFF	TGTGCCAGCAGCTGGGGCCGACAGGCGCTTGAAGCTTTCTTT	-	-	14	TRBV5-5	TRBJ1-1
CSARGTGTGSWSFF	TGCAGTGCTAGAGGAACCGGGACCGGGTCCTGGTCTTTCTTT	-	-	14	TRBV20-1	TRBJ1-1
CASSPFGGRGSGANVLTF	TGTGCCAGCAGCCCCTTCGGGGGCCGGGGCTCTGGGGCCAACGTCCTGACTTTC	-	-	18	TRBV7-2	TRBJ2-6
CASSLLGTGNFYEQYF	TGTGCCAGCAGCCTTCTAGGGACAGGGAACTTCTACGAGCAGTACTTC	-	TRBD1	16	TRBV7-9	TRBJ2-7
CSVPRGRETQYF	TGCAGCGTTCCTCGGGGGCGGGAGACCCAGTACTTC	few	-	12	TRBV29-1	TRBJ2-5
CASNQNQNTEAFF	TGTGCCAGCAACCAGAACCAGAACACTGAAGCTTTCTTT	-	-	13	TRBV6-1	TRBJ1-1
CSAFTGVRRQETQYF	TGCAGTGCTTTTACCGGTGTCAGACGCCAAGAGACCCAGTACTTC	-	-	15	TRBV20-1	TRBJ2-5